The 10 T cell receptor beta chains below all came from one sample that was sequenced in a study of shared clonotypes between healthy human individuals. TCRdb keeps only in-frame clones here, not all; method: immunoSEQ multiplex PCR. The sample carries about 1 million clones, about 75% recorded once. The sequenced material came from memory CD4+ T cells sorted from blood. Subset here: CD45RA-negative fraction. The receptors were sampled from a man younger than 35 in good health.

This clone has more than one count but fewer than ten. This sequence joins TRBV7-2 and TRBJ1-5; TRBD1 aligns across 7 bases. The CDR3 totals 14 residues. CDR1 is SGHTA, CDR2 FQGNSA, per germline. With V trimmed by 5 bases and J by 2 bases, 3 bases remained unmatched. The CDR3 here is CASSRDSGNQPQHF. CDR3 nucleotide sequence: TGTGCCAGCAGCCGGGACAGCGGCAATCAGCCCCAGCATTTT.

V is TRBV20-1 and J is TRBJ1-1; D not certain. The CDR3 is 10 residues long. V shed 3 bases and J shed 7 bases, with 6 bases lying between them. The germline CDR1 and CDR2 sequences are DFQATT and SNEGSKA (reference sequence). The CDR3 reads CSASGVEAFF. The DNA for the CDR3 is TGCAGTGCTAGTGGAGTTGAAGCTTTCTTT.

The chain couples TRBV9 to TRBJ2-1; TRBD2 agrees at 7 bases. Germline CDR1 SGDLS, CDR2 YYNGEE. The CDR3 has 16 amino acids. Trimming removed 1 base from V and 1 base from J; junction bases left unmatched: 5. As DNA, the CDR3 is TGTGCCAGCAGCGTAAGTGGTAGCGGGTCCTACAATGAGCAGTTCTTC. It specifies CASSVSGSGSYNEQFF. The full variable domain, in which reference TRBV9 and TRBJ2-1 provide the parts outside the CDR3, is DSGVTQTPKHLITATGQRVTLRCSPRSGDLSVYWYQQSLDQGLQFLIQYYNGEERAKGNILERFSAQQFPDLHSELNLSSLELGDSALYFCASSVSGSGSYNEQFFGPGTRLTVL.

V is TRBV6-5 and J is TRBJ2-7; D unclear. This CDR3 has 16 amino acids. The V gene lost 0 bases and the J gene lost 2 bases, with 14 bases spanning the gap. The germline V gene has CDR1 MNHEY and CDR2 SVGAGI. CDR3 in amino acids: CASSYSGIEKTYEQYF. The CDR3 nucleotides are TGTGCCAGCAGTTACTCGGGGATAGAGAAGACCTACGAGCAGTACTTC.

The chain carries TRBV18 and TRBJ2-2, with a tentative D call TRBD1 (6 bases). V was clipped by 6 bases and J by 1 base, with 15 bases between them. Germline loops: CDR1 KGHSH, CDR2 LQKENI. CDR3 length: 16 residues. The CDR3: CASSLTGTRNTGELFF. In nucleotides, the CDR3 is TGTGCCAGCTCTCTGACCGGGACACGGAACACCGGGGAGCTGTTTTTT.

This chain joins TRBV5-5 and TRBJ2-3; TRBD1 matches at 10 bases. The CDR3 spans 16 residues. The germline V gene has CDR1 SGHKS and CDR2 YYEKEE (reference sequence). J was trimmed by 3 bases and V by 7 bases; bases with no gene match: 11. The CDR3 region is CASRSRTGGATDTQYF. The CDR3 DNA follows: TGTGCCAGCCGAAGCCGGACAGGGGGTGCGACAGATACGCAGTATTTT.

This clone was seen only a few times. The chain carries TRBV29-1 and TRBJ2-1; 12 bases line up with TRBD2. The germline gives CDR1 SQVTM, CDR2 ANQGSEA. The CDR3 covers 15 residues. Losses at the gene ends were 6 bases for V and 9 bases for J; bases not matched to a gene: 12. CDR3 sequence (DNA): TGCAGCGTCATGACTAGCGGGGGTTCGGCTGGTGAGCAGTTCTTC. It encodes CSVMTSGGSAGEQFF.

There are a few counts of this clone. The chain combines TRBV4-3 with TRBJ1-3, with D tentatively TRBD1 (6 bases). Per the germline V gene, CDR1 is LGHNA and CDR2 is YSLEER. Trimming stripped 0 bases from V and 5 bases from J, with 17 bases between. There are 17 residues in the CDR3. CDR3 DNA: TGCGCCAGCAGCCAAGATTCCGGGACACTATCGAGAAACACCATATATTTT. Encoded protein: CASSQDSGTLSRNTIYF.

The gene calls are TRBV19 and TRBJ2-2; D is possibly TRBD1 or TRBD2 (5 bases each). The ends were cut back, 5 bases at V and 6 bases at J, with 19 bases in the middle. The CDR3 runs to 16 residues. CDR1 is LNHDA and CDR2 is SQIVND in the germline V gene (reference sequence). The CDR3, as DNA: TGTGCCAGTAGTGGCCCGGGACGGAAAAGCGCCGGGGAGCTGTTTTTT. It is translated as CASSGPGRKSAGELFF.

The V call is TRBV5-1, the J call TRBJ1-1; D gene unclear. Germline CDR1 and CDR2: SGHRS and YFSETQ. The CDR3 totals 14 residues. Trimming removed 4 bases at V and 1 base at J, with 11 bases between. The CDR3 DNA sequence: TGCGCCAGCAGCCCCAGTGCCAAGAACACTGAAGCTTTCTTT. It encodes CASSPSAKNTEAFF.